One and the same sample provided the 17 T cell receptor beta chains below, sequenced in a study of T cell responses to AZD1222 COVID-19 vaccine. The assay was immunoSEQ multiplex PCR, and TCRdb's table has in-frame clones only and misses some. The data contain over 55,000 clones, about four fifths of them singletons. The sequencing used peripheral blood, collected 28 days after the second AZD1222 dose. The receptors shown here come from an adult who received the AZD1222 COVID-19 vaccine.

In this sample, this clone turned up once. The rearrangement joins TRBV6-2 or TRBV6-3 to TRBJ2-5; D possibly corresponds to TRBD1 (5 bases). CDR1 MNHEY and CDR2 SVGEGT come from the germline V gene. CDR3 length: 13 residues. The V and J ends lost 5 bases and 4 bases respectively, with 11 bases between them. The CDR3, as DNA: TGTGCCAGCAGTGTATGGGGCGCAGAGACCCAGTACTTC. Its translation: CASSVWGAETQYF.

The CDR3: CASSLTSFSGELFF. CDR3 DNA: TGCGCCAGCAGCCTAACTAGTTTCTCCGGGGAGCTGTTTTTT. The chain uses TRBV5-1 and TRBJ2-2; D perhaps matches TRBD2 (5 bases). Germline lookup yields CDR1 SGHRS and CDR2 YFSETQ. Trimming took off 4 bases at V and 6 bases at J, with 13 bases between the two ends. This CDR3 is built from 14 residues.

This sequence joins TRBV3-1 (or the pseudogene TRBV3-2) and TRBJ2-3; D is possibly TRBD1 (6 bases). This CDR3 is 15 amino acids long. CDR1 LGHDT and CDR2 YNNKEL come from the germline V gene (reference sequence). V gave up 4 bases and J gave up 6 bases, with 17 bases separating them. CDR3 bases: TGTGCCAGCAGCCCCTGGACAGACGAAGGGGATACGCAGTATTTT. It is translated as CASSPWTDEGDTQYF.

The J gene is TRBJ2-5, the V gene TRBV27; D gene unclear. Trimming pared 4 bases from V and 4 bases from J, leaving 7 bases between. The CDR3 has 12 amino acids. CDR1 is MNHEY, CDR2 SMNVEV, per germline (reference sequence). CDR3 in amino acids: CASSSDGETQYF. The CDR3 DNA follows: TGTGCCAGCAGTTCGGACGGAGAGACCCAGTACTTC.

This clone was recorded only once. The chain recombines TRBV9 with TRBJ2-7; maybe TRBD2 (7 bases). Trimming cost V 0 bases and J 3 bases, with 16 bases left between them. This CDR3 comprises 16 residues. The germline V gene has CDR1 SGDLS and CDR2 YYNGEE. Written as DNA, the CDR3 is TGTGCCAGCAGCGTAGCTTTAGGGGGGGGATGCTACGAGCAGTACTTC. It translates to CASSVALGGGCYEQYF.

This chain links TRBV9 with TRBJ2-5; the D gene is possibly TRBD2 (6 bases). Trimming pared 4 bases from V and 9 bases from J, leaving 25 bases between. Germline assignment: CDR1 SGDLS and CDR2 YYNGEE. The CDR3 runs 16 residues. The CDR3 sequence: CASSFSPAGTRRAQYF. The CDR3 coding sequence is TGTGCCAGCAGCTTCTCCCCCGCGGGGACGCGACGGGCCCAGTACTTC.

This chain joins TRBV6-1 and TRBJ1-1, with 9 bases fitting TRBD1. V lost 3 bases, J lost 6 bases, and 5 bases stayed unmatched. The CDR3 runs 14 residues. Germline lookup yields CDR1 MNHNS and CDR2 SASEGT. This chain's CDR3 is CASSEWTGEAEAFF. The CDR3, as DNA: TGTGCCAGCAGTGAGTGGACAGGGGAAGCTGAAGCTTTCTTT.

This chain connects TRBV19 to TRBJ1-3, with D unclear. V gave up 1 base and J gave up 0 bases, with 10 bases separating them. Germline V gene sequence: CDR1 LNHDA, CDR2 SQIVND (reference sequence). This CDR3 is built from 16 residues. The DNA of the CDR3 is TGTGCCAGTAGTATAGGCCAGCCTTACTCTGGAAACACCATATATTTT. Translated, it gives CASSIGQPYSGNTIYF.

The chain links TRBV7-9 to TRBJ2-1; 12 positions agree with TRBD2. After removal of 3 bases from V and 4 bases from J, the junction contained 10 bases not matched to a gene. Per the germline V gene, CDR1 is SEHNR and CDR2 is FQNEAQ (reference sequence). The CDR3 consists of 18 residues. The DNA for the CDR3 is TGTGCCAGCAGCTTTGGGCTAGCGGGGGGGCCTAGGTACAATGAGCAGTTCTTC. Translation: CASSFGLAGGPRYNEQFF.

The chain employs TRBV15 and TRBJ1-5; TRBD1 might be the D (5 bases). Germline assignment: CDR1 LNHNV and CDR2 YYDKDF (reference sequence). The CDR3 runs 15 residues. Deletions cut 0 bases from V and 7 bases from J, with 13 bases between. The CDR3 nucleotides read TGTGCCACCAGCAGAGAGCCCCCAGGGTACCAGCCCCAGCATTTT. This codes for CATSREPPGYQPQHF.

On this clone: Compared with germline, one end of the junction differs, possibly owing to a read error. The chain combines TRBV6-1 with TRBJ2-7; D is possibly TRBD1 (6 bases). Germline assignment: CDR1 MNHNS and CDR2 SASEGT. CDR3 size: 15 residues. The CDR3 sequence: CASCEQGSTSYEQYF. DNA for the CDR3: TGTGCCAGCTGTGAACAGGGTTCTACCTCCTACGAGCAGTACTTC.

This clone occurred a few times. V is TRBV5-1 and J is TRBJ2-7, with 10 bases identical to TRBD1. Germline CDR1 reads SGHRS; CDR2 reads YFSETQ. The CDR3 is made up of 14 amino acids. Trimming took 4 bases from V and 4 from J; bases not matched to a gene: 5. CDR3 sequence reads: CASSRTGQGYEQYF. The CDR3 coding sequence is TGCGCCAGCAGCCGGACGGGACAGGGGTACGAGCAGTACTTC.

This clone was counted only a few times. This chain connects TRBV4-3 to TRBJ1-4; a weak D match, TRBD1 (5 bases). The ends were cut back, 5 bases at V and 7 bases at J, with 20 bases in the middle. Per germline, CDR1 LGHNA and CDR2 YSLEER. CDR3 size: 16 residues. CDR3 nucleotide sequence: TGCGCCAGCAGCAGCGACCGACTCGGGGGAAGTGAAAAACTGTTTTTT. Translation gives CASSSDRLGGSEKLFF.

The CDR3 here is CASSQATDREWVYGYTF. Here the CDR3 DNA reads TGTGCCAGCAGCCAAGCAACGGACAGGGAATGGGTCTATGGCTACACCTTC. V and J are TRBV4-2 and TRBJ1-2; 8 bases agree with TRBD1. Trimming took 1 base from V and 4 from J; bases not matched to a gene: 11. The CDR3 extends over 17 amino acids. Looked up from germline, CDR1 is LGHNA and CDR2 is YNFKEQ.

This clone showed up just once. The chain is built from TRBV7-9 and TRBJ1-5; D not resolved. CDR3 length equals 14 residues. Trimming removed 3 bases from V and 1 base from J, with 7 bases in between. Germline V lookup: CDR1 SEHNR, CDR2 FQNEAQ (reference sequence). The CDR3 DNA follows: TGTGCCAGCAGCTTTGGGGAGAGCAATCAGCCCCAGCATTTT. Translation gives CASSFGESNQPQHF.

The V call is TRBV12-3 or TRBV12-4, the J call TRBJ1-6; D gene unclear. The CDR3 runs 13 residues. V was clipped by 6 bases and J by 8 bases, with 11 bases between them. CDR3 coding DNA: TGTGCCAGCAGGGAGGTATTTGATTCACCCCTCCACTTT. It encodes CASREVFDSPLHF.

This clone was detected once. Here the CDR3 reads CASSLDPGAGWNSPLHF. DNA of the CDR3: TGTGCCAGCAGCTTAGATCCCGGGGCAGGGTGGAATTCACCCCTCCACTTT. The V gene is TRBV11-2, the J gene TRBJ1-6; D might be TRBD1 (5 bases). CDR3 length: 17 amino acids. Trimming stripped 0 bases from V and 7 bases from J, with 16 bases between. Germline loops: CDR1 SGHAT, CDR2 FQNNGV.